This is a list of T cell receptor beta chains from one sample in a study of regulatory T cells in long-lasting Graves disease. TCRdb fed the multiplex PCR reads into MiXCR, producing one record per CDR3 protein. Of approximately 400,000 distinct CDR3 sequences detected, about 20% appear once; the ten largest clones hold less than 25%. This material consisted of peripheral blood mononuclear cells (PBMCs), taken when the disease was refractory, from a patient treated with antithyroid drugs. Receptors were obtained from a female donor with Graves disease. Both conserved end residues are part of each CDR3. The order of the fields is J gene, D gene, V gene, clone size, CDR3 protein, CDR3 DNA. The D gene is left open where the match is weak. Clone size, where shown, is once, few, many, or a class for clones that have expanded.

J: TRBJ1-4; D: .; V: TRBV7-9; size: many; CDR3: CASSRQATNEKLFF; DNA: TGTGCCAGCAGTCGACAGGCAACTAATGAAAAACTGTTTTTT
J: TRBJ2-4; D: TRBD2; V: TRBV20-1; size: many; CDR3: CSARHLAGDGIAKNIQYF; DNA: TGCAGTGCTAGACATCTAGCGGGAGATGGGATAGCCAAAAACATTCAGTACTTC
J: TRBJ2-4; D: .; V: TRBV6-1; size: few; CDR3: CASSDWPTEGVNIQYF; DNA: TGTGCCAGCAGTGATTGGCCCACGGAGGGTGTGAACATTCAGTACTTC
J: TRBJ2-2; D: TRBD1; V: TRBV10-3; size: .; CDR3: CAISLGTATGELFF; DNA: TGTGCCATCAGTCTAGGGACAGCGACCGGGGAGCTGTTTTTT
J: TRBJ1-6; D: .; V: TRBV28; size: many; CDR3: CASGAGRSYNSPLHF; DNA: TGTGCCAGCGGTGCGGGTCGCTCCTATAATTCACCCCTCCACTTT
J: TRBJ2-7; D: TRBD2; V: TRBV20-1; size: few; CDR3: CSARRRTSGAFSYEQYF; DNA: TGCAGTGCTAGACGGAGGACTAGCGGGGCCTTCTCCTACGAGCAGTACTTC
J: TRBJ2-7; D: .; V: TRBV20-1; size: .; CDR3: CSARDVGSYYEQYF; DNA: TGCAGTGCTAGAGATGTTGGCAGCTACTACGAGCAGTACTTC
J: TRBJ2-5; D: .; V: TRBV20-1; size: few; CDR3: CSARDAGKTQYF; DNA: TGCAGTGCTAGAGACGCCGGAAAGACCCAGTACTTC
J: TRBJ2-7; D: .; V: TRBV7-9; size: few; CDR3: CASSGDKSSYEQYF; DNA: TGTGCCAGCAGTGGGGACAAGAGCTCCTACGAGCAGTACTTC
J: TRBJ1-4; D: .; V: TRBV12-3/TRBV12-4; size: few; CDR3: CASSARPVNEKLFF; DNA: TGTGCCAGCAGTGCACGACCGGTAAATGAAAAACTGTTTTTT
J: TRBJ2-7; D: .; V: TRBV12-3/TRBV12-4; size: many; CDR3: CASSLTVYEQYF; DNA: TGTGCCAGCAGTCTGACAGTCTACGAGCAGTACTTC
J: TRBJ2-3; D: TRBD1; V: TRBV7-3; size: .; CDR3: CASSLGGQGADTQYF; DNA: TGTGCCAGCAGCTTAGGTGGACAGGGGGCAGATACGCAGTATTTT
J: TRBJ2-1; D: .; V: TRBV29-1; size: .; CDR3: CSVGIGPSSYNEQFF; DNA: TGCAGCGTGGGGATAGGGCCCAGCTCCTACAATGAGCAGTTCTTC
J: TRBJ1-3; D: .; V: TRBV29-1; size: few; CDR3: CSVNHYNTIYF; DNA: TGCAGCGTTAACCATTATAACACCATATATTTT
J: TRBJ2-3; D: TRBD2; V: TRBV28; size: .; CDR3: CASSSTWTSGNLINTDTQYF; DNA: TGTGCCAGCAGTTCCACCTGGACTAGCGGGAACCTAATAAACACAGATACGCAGTATTTT
J: TRBJ2-7; D: TRBD2; V: TRBV7-9; size: .; CDR3: CASSAGTSGGYSYEQYF; DNA: TGTGCCAGCAGCGCTGGGACTAGCGGGGGCTACTCCTACGAGCAGTACTTC
J: TRBJ1-1; D: .; V: TRBV6-1; size: many; CDR3: CASSPSREAFF; DNA: TGTGCCAGCAGTCCCTCCCGTGAAGCTTTCTTT
J: TRBJ2-7; D: .; V: TRBV28; size: .; CDR3: CASSLIGGRQYF; DNA: TGTGCCAGCAGTTTGATAGGAGGCAGGCAGTACTTC
J: TRBJ1-2; D: .; V: TRBV12-3/TRBV12-4; size: many; CDR3: CASSFSGNYGYTF; DNA: TGTGCCAGCAGTTTCTCTGGGAACTATGGCTACACCTTC
J: TRBJ2-7; D: TRBD2; V: TRBV27; size: many; CDR3: CASSFLAGPYEQYF; DNA: TGTGCCAGCAGTTTCCTAGCGGGACCCTACGAGCAGTACTTC
J: TRBJ2-5; D: TRBD2; V: TRBV20-1; size: .; CDR3: CSAPPSLAAQETQYF; DNA: TGCAGTGCTCCGCCCTCCCTAGCGGCCCAAGAGACCCAGTACTTC
J: TRBJ2-7; D: .; V: TRBV11-2; size: many; CDR3: CASSLGQPREQYF; DNA: TGTGCCAGCAGCTTAGGACAGCCGCGGGAGCAGTACTTC
J: TRBJ1-5; D: TRBD1; V: TRBV5-1; size: many; CDR3: CASSGGQNQPQHF; DNA: TGCGCCAGCAGCGGGGGACAGAATCAGCCCCAGCATTTT
J: TRBJ2-2; D: .; V: TRBV29-1; size: many; CDR3: CSVEGGTGELFF; DNA: TGCAGCGTTGAAGGGGGCACCGGGGAGCTGTTTTTT
J: TRBJ1-1; D: .; V: TRBV12-3/TRBV12-4; size: many; CDR3: CASSLAGGGTNAFF; DNA: TGTGCCAGCAGTTTAGCGGGTGGCGGGACAAACGCTTTCTTT
J: TRBJ1-2; D: .; V: TRBV9; size: .; CDR3: CASSSGVGDGHGYTF; DNA: TGTGCCAGCAGCTCAGGAGTGGGTGATGGTCATGGCTACACCTTC
J: TRBJ1-2; D: TRBD1; V: TRBV13; size: few; CDR3: CASSAQQGASGYTF; DNA: TGTGCCAGCAGCGCACAACAGGGGGCGAGTGGCTACACCTTC
J: TRBJ1-1; D: TRBD1; V: TRBV6-1; size: few; CDR3: CASKNPGGTEAFF; DNA: TGTGCCAGCAAGAATCCAGGGGGGACTGAAGCTTTCTTT
J: TRBJ1-1; D: .; V: TRBV19; size: .; CDR3: CASSIYGLNTEAFF; DNA: TGTGCCAGTAGTATCTACGGACTTAACACTGAAGCTTTCTTT
J: TRBJ2-7; D: TRBD2; V: TRBV12-3/TRBV12-4; size: few; CDR3: CASRGEGPYEQYF; DNA: TGTGCCAGCAGGGGGGAGGGTCCCTACGAGCAGTACTTC
J: TRBJ1-5; D: .; V: TRBV7-6; size: .; CDR3: CASTPRRQNQPQHF; DNA: TGTGCCAGCACCCCCCGCAGACAGAATCAGCCCCAGCATTTT
J: TRBJ2-7; D: TRBD2; V: TRBV18; size: few; CDR3: CASSLGLAGTREQYF; DNA: TGTGCCAGCTCACTGGGACTAGCGGGGACACGGGAGCAGTACTTC
J: TRBJ2-5; D: .; V: TRBV7-2; size: few; CDR3: CASSSSFQETQYF; DNA: TGTGCCAGCAGCTCGTCGTTTCAAGAGACCCAGTACTTC
J: TRBJ2-7; D: .; V: TRBV18; size: .; CDR3: CASSQKWSGGAYEQYF; DNA: TGTGCCAGCTCACAGAAATGGTCGGGCGGGGCCTACGAGCAGTACTTC
J: TRBJ2-2; D: .; V: TRBV7-9; size: few; CDR3: CASIKSAGELFF; DNA: TGTGCCAGCATCAAATCCGCCGGGGAGCTGTTTTTT
J: TRBJ2-3; D: TRBD2; V: TRBV7-2; size: .; CDR3: CASSQPGTSVADTQYF; DNA: TGTGCCAGCAGCCAACCCGGGACTAGCGTGGCAGATACGCAGTATTTT
J: TRBJ1-1; D: TRBD1; V: TRBV29-1; size: few; CDR3: CSVEDHWTGGASADTEAFF; DNA: TGCAGCGTTGAAGATCATTGGACAGGGGGCGCGTCTGCGGACACTGAAGCTTTCTTT
J: TRBJ2-5; D: .; V: TRBV7-2; size: many; CDR3: CASSLVSSSSQETQYF; DNA: TGTGCCAGCAGCTTAGTATCGTCTAGCAGCCAAGAGACCCAGTACTTC
J: TRBJ1-2; D: TRBD1; V: TRBV18; size: many; CDR3: CASSPLGTDGYTF; DNA: TGTGCCAGCTCACCACTCGGGACAGATGGCTACACCTTC
J: TRBJ2-4; D: TRBD2; V: TRBV4-3; size: .; CDR3: CASSQLTGTTGLAKNIQYF; DNA: TGCGCCAGCAGCCAACTTACCGGGACTACAGGACTAGCCAAAAACATTCAGTACTTC
J: TRBJ1-4; D: .; V: TRBV6-1; size: many; CDR3: CASNNGDWEKLFF; DNA: TGTGCCAGTAATAACGGGGATTGGGAAAAACTGTTTTTT
J: TRBJ2-7; D: TRBD1; V: TRBV20-1; size: .; CDR3: CSAREKAGGYYEQYF; DNA: TGCAGTGCTAGAGAGAAGGCAGGGGGTTACTACGAGCAGTACTTC
J: TRBJ2-1; D: TRBD2; V: TRBV7-2; size: few; CDR3: CASSQLAGGGNEQFF; DNA: TGTGCCAGCAGCCAGCTAGCGGGAGGTGGTAATGAGCAGTTCTTC
J: TRBJ2-3; D: .; V: TRBV6-1; size: .; CDR3: CASRTFTDTQYF; DNA: TGTGCCAGCAGGACCTTCACAGATACGCAGTATTTT
J: TRBJ1-2; D: .; V: TRBV2; size: many; CDR3: CASSDRGYTF; DNA: TGTGCCAGCAGCGACCGTGGCTACACCTTC
J: TRBJ2-2; D: TRBD1; V: TRBV7-3; size: many; CDR3: CASSSGTGFGELFF; DNA: TGTGCCAGCAGCTCCGGGACAGGCTTCGGGGAGCTGTTTTTT
J: TRBJ1-2; D: .; V: TRBV4-3; size: .; CDR3: CASSQEITVDYGYTF; DNA: TGCGCCAGCAGCCAAGAGATCACGGTTGACTATGGCTACACCTTC
J: TRBJ2-7; D: .; V: TRBV20-1; size: .; CDR3: CSASGGGLYEQYF; DNA: TGCAGTGCTAGTGGAGGGGGACTCTACGAGCAGTACTTC
J: TRBJ1-2; D: .; V: TRBV3-1; size: many; CDR3: CASSHLGLAGGVRGDGYTF; DNA: TGTGCCAGCAGCCACTTAGGGTTGGCAGGTGGGGTTCGAGGGGATGGCTACACCTTC
J: TRBJ2-2; D: .; V: TRBV29-1; size: .; CDR3: CSVRGQADTGELFF; DNA: TGCAGCGTTAGGGGACAAGCGGACACCGGGGAGCTGTTTTTT
J: TRBJ2-5; D: TRBD1; V: TRBV20-1; size: .; CDR3: CSASTGGQQTQYF; DNA: TGCAGTGCTTCGACAGGGGGGCAGCAGACCCAGTACTTC
J: TRBJ2-7; D: .; V: TRBV29-1; size: many; CDR3: CSVKGAYEQYF; DNA: TGCAGCGTTAAGGGGGCCTACGAGCAGTACTTC
J: TRBJ2-1; D: TRBD2; V: TRBV20-1; size: .; CDR3: CSGLAVSSYNEQFF; DNA: TGCAGTGGACTAGCGGTAAGCTCCTACAATGAGCAGTTCTTC
J: TRBJ1-1; D: TRBD1; V: TRBV5-1; size: .; CDR3: CASSQGQENTEAFF; DNA: TGCGCCAGCAGCCAGGGACAGGAAAACACTGAAGCTTTCTTT
J: TRBJ2-2; D: .; V: TRBV5-1; size: few; CDR3: CASSFERYTGELFF; DNA: TGCGCCAGCAGCTTTGAAAGGTACACCGGGGAGCTGTTTTTT
J: TRBJ2-5; D: .; V: TRBV20-1; size: .; CDR3: CSAPPGGRWQETQYF; DNA: TGCAGTGCCCCCCCCGGGGGGCGTTGGCAAGAGACCCAGTACTTC
J: TRBJ1-5; D: TRBD1; V: TRBV7-9; size: .; CDR3: CASSPTGTDQPQHF; DNA: TGTGCCAGCAGCCCGACAGGGACTGATCAGCCCCAGCATTTT
J: TRBJ1-1; D: .; V: TRBV20-1; size: many; CDR3: CSARGGTEAFF; DNA: TGCAGTGCTAGGGGGGGAACTGAAGCTTTCTTT
J: TRBJ2-2; D: TRBD1; V: TRBV24-1; size: .; CDR3: CATSDLPGQGTTGELFF; DNA: TGTGCCACCAGTGATTTGCCGGGACAGGGAACCACCGGGGAGCTGTTTTTT